This T cell receptor (beta chain) originates from a study of T cell repertoires in cytomegalovirus infection. The overall study: CMV infection and matching HLA type were both indicated by public TCR beta signatures. Regarding the study as a whole: What dominated the ex vivo response were HLA-C-restricted CMV-specific TCR beta clonotypes.

Germline lookup yields CDR1 SGHAT and CDR2 FQNNGV. V was pared by 2 bases and J by 8 bases, with 32 bases between. CDR3 length: 20 residues. This clonotype was observed at least ten times. Antigen specificity is unknown. MiXCR, applied by TCRdb to the reads, yields one record per CDR3 protein. In the table there are approximately 910,000 distinct CDR3 sequences, under 40% of which are singletons. The TCR comes from a human donor in good health (CMV status not recorded). Some clones in this sample may be carry-over from other donors' samples. Source: cultured CD8+ T cells from PBMCs, taken from culture after CMV antigen stimulation. The chain carries TRBV11-2 and TRBJ2-3; D possibly corresponds to TRBD1 (6 bases). This CDR3 reads CASSLTSRAGDNRYVGTQYF. The CDR3 DNA reads as TGTGCCAGCAGCTTAACCTCTAGGGCAGGGGATAACAGATACGTTGGTACGCAGTATTTT.